This TCR beta chain was identified during a study of cytomegalovirus exposure and HLA in healthy donors. General study findings and limits: Further analysis, carried out later, found HLA-associated TCR beta chains more clonally expanded than equally common other chains.

Primers for the PCR totalled 60 Vbeta and 13 Jbeta. This table comes from immunoSEQ multiplex PCR, and its TCRdb copy is limited to in-frame clones, with some not included. Among nearly 110,000 clones listed, more than 75% were seen once. In regard to this clone: The target antigen is unknown.

Germline-derived CDR1 and CDR2 are SQVTM and ANQGSEA. CDR3 length: 14 residues. Trimming removed 3 bases at V and 2 bases at J, with 13 bases between. These donors, healthy bone marrow donors, were studied. The V gene is TRBV29-1, the J gene TRBJ1-2; D is perhaps TRBD1 (5 bases). The receptor's source is a man younger than 45 in good health and CMV-seropositive. Sequencing was performed on PBMCs. The CDR3 region has the DNA TGCAGCGTTGAGACCGGGGACTTGAACTATGGCTACACCTTC. It codes for CSVETGDLNYGYTF. Full variable domain (remainder filled in from reference TRBV29-1 and TRBJ1-2): SAVISQKPSRDICQRGTSLTIQCQVDSQVTMMFWYRQQPGQSLTLIATANQGSEATYESGFVIDKFPISRPNLTFSTLTVSNMSPEDSSIYLCSVETGDLNYGYTFGSGTRLTVV.